The T cell receptor (beta chain) described here comes from a study of tumor-infiltrating lymphocytes in primary liver carcinoma. The overall study: Each of the samples returned roughly 3.65 to 7.5 million productive TCRbeta reads (a yield similar across tissue types).

V lost 3 bases and J lost 5, with 8 bases in between. The CDR3 contains 13 residues. The V gene's germline CDR1 is MDHEN and CDR2 SYDVKM. Both blood RNA, taken from unsorted whole blood, and germline DNA were extracted. Patients showed chronic HBV infection and an absence of prior treatment. With roughly 540 ng total RNA as template and a constant-region primer, TCR beta cDNA was made. ARM-PCR, slightly modified, supplied the TCR beta libraries through three nested multiplex PCR rounds. Rounds one and two of PCR, each of 10 cycles, were primed with TRBV1-TRBV30 forward primers and a C-beta reverse primer. Using its own MiXCR run on the multiplex PCR reads, TCRdb lists one record per CDR3 protein. The sample has around 330,000 distinct CDR3 sequences; approximately 54% are singletons.

The sample taken for sequencing was peripheral blood. This TCR was recovered from a woman in her 30s with primary liver carcinoma and hepatitis B virus infection. This chain connects TRBV28 to TRBJ2-1; no definite D call. CDR3 sequence: CASSLLTDNEQFF. The CDR3 coding sequence is TGTGCCAGCAGTTTGCTTACTGACAATGAGCAGTTCTTC.